Presented here are 6 T cell receptor beta chains from one specimen sequenced in a study of shared clonotypes between healthy human individuals (TCRdb year 2020). Library prep was done by the immunoSEQ multiplex PCR assay. TCRdb mirrors the immuneACCESS table, restricted to in-frame sequences. Some clones are absent from its copies; in checked studies, under half trace to an unresolved V gene, and the reason for the others is unknown. The sample table holds a few million clones, of which roughly nine tenths were seen once. Over 0.12% of the sample is held by the ten biggest clonotypes. The specimen sequenced was naive CD4+ T cells sorted from blood. Per the publication, the cell subset or site label means: CD45RA+ positively selected. The source of these receptors is a man aged 18 to 30 in good health.

The chain links TRBV6-4 to TRBJ2-1; 9 bases line up with TRBD1. Germline CDR1 MRHNA, CDR2 SNTAGT. This CDR3 comprises 13 residues. Trimming removed 6 bases from V and 9 bases from J; junction bases left unmatched: 6. The CDR3 DNA sequence: TGTGCCAGCAGCGACACAGGGGGCCGTGAGCAGTTCTTC. This gives the protein CASSDTGGREQFF.

Notes on this clone: The sample carries other DNA sequences with the same CDR3. V gene TRBV6-6 combines with J gene TRBJ1-5; D is possibly TRBD1 (6 bases). From germline, CDR1 is MNHNY and CDR2 SVGAGI (reference sequence). The CDR3 spans 15 residues. The V end lost 1 base, the J end lost 5 bases, and 12 bases lay between the germline ends. The CDR3 is CASSYFQGRDQPQHF. The CDR3 DNA is TGTGCCAGCAGTTACTTCCAGGGGCGTGATCAGCCCCAGCATTTT.

The chain links TRBV28 to TRBJ2-3; TRBD2 agrees at 12 bases. Trimming took 5 bases from V and 4 from J; bases not matched to a gene: 4. Germline V gene sequence: CDR1 MDHEN, CDR2 SYDVKM. The CDR3 runs to 15 residues. CDR3 coding DNA: TGTGCCAGCAGTACTAGCGGGGGGTATCCAGATACGCAGTATTTT. This translates into CASSTSGGYPDTQYF.

J is TRBJ1-1 and V is TRBV15, with D perhaps matching TRBD1 (5 bases). CDR3 length: 14 residues. From germline, CDR1 is LNHNV and CDR2 YYDKDF (reference sequence). Deletions cut 1 base from V and 4 bases from J, with 10 bases between. In nucleotides, the CDR3 is TGTGCCACCAGCAGAGTGCGGGGCGGCACTGAAGCTTTCTTT. As protein: CATSRVRGGTEAFF.

The chain joins TRBV5-1 to TRBJ1-4, with D maybe TRBD1 (5 bases). The ends were cut back, 2 bases at V and 7 bases at J, with 18 bases in the middle. The CDR3 sequence is 16 residues long. The V gene's germline CDR1 is SGHRS and CDR2 YFSETQ. CDR3 amino acids: CASSFTGLSPSEKLFF. In DNA form, the CDR3 reads TGCGCCAGCAGCTTTACAGGACTTTCACCCAGTGAAAAACTGTTTTTT.

This clone was observed a single time. V is TRBV19 and J is TRBJ2-6; 10 bases fit TRBD1. CDR3 size: 15 residues. The V gene's germline CDR1 is LNHDA and CDR2 SQIVND (reference sequence). V lost 9 bases, J lost 1 base, and 3 bases stayed unmatched. CDR3 protein: CASRDRGSGANVLTF. CDR3 sequence (DNA): TGTGCCAGCCGGGACAGGGGTTCTGGGGCCAACGTCCTGACTTTC.